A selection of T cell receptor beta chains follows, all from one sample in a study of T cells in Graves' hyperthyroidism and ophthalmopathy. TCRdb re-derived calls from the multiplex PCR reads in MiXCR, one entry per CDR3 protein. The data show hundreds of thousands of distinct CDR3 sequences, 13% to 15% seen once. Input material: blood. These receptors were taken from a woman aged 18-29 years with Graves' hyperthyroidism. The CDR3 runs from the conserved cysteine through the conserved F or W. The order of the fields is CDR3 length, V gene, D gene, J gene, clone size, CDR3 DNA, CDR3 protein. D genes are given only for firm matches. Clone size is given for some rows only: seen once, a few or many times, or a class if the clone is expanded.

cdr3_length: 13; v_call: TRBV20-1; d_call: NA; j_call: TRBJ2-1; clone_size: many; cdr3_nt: TGCAGTCAAAGGGCGGGGCCTAGCTATGAGCAGTTCTTC; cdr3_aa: CSQRAGPSYEQFF
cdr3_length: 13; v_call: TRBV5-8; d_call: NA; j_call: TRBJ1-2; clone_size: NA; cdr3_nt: TGTGCCAGCAGTTCTCTGGGAAGTGGAGGCTACACCTTC; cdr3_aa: CASSSLGSGGYTF
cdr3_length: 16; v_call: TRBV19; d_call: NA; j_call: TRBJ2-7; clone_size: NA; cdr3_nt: TGTGCCAGTAGTCCACGGGCAGGACAAGGCCTTTGGGAGCAGTACTTC; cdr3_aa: CASSPRAGQGLWEQYF
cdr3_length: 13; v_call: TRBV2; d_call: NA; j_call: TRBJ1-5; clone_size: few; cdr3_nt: TGTGCCAGCAACAGGGAGGTCGGTCAGCCCCAGCATTTT; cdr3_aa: CASNREVGQPQHF
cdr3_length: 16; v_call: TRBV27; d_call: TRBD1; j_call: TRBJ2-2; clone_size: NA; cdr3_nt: TGTGCCAGCAGTGGAAAGGGGGCGCGGGTCACCGGGGAGCTGTTTTTT; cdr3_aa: CASSGKGARVTGELFF
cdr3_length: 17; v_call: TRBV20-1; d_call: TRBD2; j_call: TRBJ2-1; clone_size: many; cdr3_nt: TGCAGTGCTAGAGATAGGGTCGGACTAGTCTCCTACAATGAGCAGTTCTTC; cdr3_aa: CSARDRVGLVSYNEQFF
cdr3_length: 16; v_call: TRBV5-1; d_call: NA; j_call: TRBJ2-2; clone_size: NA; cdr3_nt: TGCGCCAGCAGCTTTATGATAACAGGGATTGCCGGGGAGCTGTTTTTT; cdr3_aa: CASSFMITGIAGELFF
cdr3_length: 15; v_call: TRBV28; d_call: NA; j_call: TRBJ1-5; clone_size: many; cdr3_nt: TGTGCCAGCAGTTTTCGAGGGCCGGGAAATCAGCCCCAGCATTTT; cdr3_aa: CASSFRGPGNQPQHF
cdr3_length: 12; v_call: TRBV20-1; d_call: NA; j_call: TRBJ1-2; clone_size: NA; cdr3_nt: TGCAGTGCTTCCGGGACTTACTATGGCTACACCTTC; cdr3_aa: CSASGTYYGYTF
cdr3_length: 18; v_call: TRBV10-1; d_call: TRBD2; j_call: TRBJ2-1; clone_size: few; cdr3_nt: TGCGCCAGCAGTGGAAGGACTAGCGGGAGTGGGGTGAGGAATGAGCAGTTCTTC; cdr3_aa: CASSGRTSGSGVRNEQFF
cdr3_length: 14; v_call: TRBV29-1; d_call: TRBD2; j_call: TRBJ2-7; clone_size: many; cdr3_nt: TGCAGCGTTAAACTAGCGGGAGGGAACTACGAGCAGTACTTC; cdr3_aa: CSVKLAGGNYEQYF
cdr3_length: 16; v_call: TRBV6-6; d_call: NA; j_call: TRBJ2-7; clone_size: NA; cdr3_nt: TGTGCCAGCAGTTACGCCGTGGGGGGCAGCATCGACGAGCAGTACTTC; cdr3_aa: CASSYAVGGSIDEQYF
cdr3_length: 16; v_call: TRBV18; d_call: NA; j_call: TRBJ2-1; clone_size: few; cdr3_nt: TGTGCCAGCTCACCCCCGGGGCCGGCGGGTCGCAATGAGCAGTTCTTC; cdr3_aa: CASSPPGPAGRNEQFF
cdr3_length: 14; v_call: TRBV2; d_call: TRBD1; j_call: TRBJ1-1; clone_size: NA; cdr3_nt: TGTGCCAGCATTAAGACAGGGGGCCAAACTGAAGCTTTCTTT; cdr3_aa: CASIKTGGQTEAFF
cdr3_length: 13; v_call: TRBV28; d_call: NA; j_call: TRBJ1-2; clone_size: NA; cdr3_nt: TGTGCCAGCAGTAAGGAGGGAGGCTATGGCTACACCTTC; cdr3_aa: CASSKEGGYGYTF
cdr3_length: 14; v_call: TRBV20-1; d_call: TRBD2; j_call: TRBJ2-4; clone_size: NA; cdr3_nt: TGCAGTGCTAGCACGGATGGGCGGGGGGACATGCAGTACTTC; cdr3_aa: CSASTDGRGDMQYF
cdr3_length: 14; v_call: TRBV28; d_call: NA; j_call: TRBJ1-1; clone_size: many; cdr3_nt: TGTGCCAGCAGTCCCCCGGAGGAGAACACTGAAGCTTTCTTT; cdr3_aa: CASSPPEENTEAFF
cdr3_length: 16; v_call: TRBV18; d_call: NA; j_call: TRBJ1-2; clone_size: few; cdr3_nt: TGTGCCAGCTCACCAGGCCCCGAGGCGGCTCTGTATGGCTACACCTTC; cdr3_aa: CASSPGPEAALYGYTF
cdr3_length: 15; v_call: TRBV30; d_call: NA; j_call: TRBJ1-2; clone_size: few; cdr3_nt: TGTGCCTGGATCATGTCCGGGACTTCCCAGAGGGGCTACACCTTC; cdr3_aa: CAWIMSGTSQRGYTF
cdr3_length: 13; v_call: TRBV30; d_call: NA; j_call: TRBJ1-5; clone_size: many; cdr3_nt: TGTGCCTGGAGCGAAGTCGGGTTACAGCCCCAGCATTTT; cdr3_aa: CAWSEVGLQPQHF
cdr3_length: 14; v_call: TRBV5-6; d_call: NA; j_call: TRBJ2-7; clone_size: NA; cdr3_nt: TGTGCCAGCAGTCGGACCGGGACTCCGGGGGAGCAGTACTTC; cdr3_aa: CASSRTGTPGEQYF
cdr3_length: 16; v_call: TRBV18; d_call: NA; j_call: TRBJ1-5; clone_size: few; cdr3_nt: TGTGCCAGCTCACCCCAGTCACCCCGTAGCAATCAGCCCCAGCATTTT; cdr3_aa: CASSPQSPRSNQPQHF
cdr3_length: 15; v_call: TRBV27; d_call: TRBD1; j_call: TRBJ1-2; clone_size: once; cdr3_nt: TGTGCCAGCAGTTTCCGGACAGGAGCGGCGAATGGCTACACCTTC; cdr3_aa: CASSFRTGAANGYTF
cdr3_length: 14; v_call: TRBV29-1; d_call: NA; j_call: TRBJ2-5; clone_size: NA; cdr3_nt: TGCAGCGTTGAAGTCGGAGTCCGCGGAGAGACCCAGTACTTC; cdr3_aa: CSVEVGVRGETQYF
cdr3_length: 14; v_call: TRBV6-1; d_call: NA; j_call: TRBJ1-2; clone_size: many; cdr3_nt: TGTGCCAGCAGTTACAGGGACACCTACTATGGCTACACCTTC; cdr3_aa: CASSYRDTYYGYTF
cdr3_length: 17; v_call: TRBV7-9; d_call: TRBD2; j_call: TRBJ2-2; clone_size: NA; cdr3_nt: TGTGCCAGCAGCTTTCCGTGGACTAGCGAGAACACCGGGGAGCTGTTTTTT; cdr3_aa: CASSFPWTSENTGELFF
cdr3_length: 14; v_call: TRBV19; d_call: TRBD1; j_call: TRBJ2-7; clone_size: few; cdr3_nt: TGTGCCAGTAGTATAGATCAGGGGGTCAACGAGCAGTACTTC; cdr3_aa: CASSIDQGVNEQYF
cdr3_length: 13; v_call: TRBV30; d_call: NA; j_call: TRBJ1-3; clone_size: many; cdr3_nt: TGTGCCTGGAGTGTGGATCAGACGACCGCCATATATTTT; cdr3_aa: CAWSVDQTTAIYF
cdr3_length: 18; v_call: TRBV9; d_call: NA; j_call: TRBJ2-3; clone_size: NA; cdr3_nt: TGTGCCAGCAGCGTAGAAGTCGGAGCCACCCCCAACACAGATACGCAGTATTTT; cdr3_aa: CASSVEVGATPNTDTQYF
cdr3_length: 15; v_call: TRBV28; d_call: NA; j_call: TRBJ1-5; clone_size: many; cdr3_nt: TGTGCCAGCAGTTCGATCCGGGACGGCGATCAGCCCCAGCATTTT; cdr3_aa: CASSSIRDGDQPQHF
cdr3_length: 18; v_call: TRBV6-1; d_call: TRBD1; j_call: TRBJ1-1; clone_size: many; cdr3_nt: TGTGCCAGCAGCCCCTTGGGACAGGGGGCTGTTCGGAACACTGAAGCTTTCTTT; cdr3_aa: CASSPLGQGAVRNTEAFF
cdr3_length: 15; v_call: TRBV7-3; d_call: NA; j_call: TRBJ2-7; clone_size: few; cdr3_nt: TGTGCCAGCAGCTTAAATTCCGTCGGATCCTACGAGCAGTACTTC; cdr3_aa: CASSLNSVGSYEQYF
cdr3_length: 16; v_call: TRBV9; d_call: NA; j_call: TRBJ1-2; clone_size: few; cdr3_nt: TGTGCCAGCAGCTCCCCGAGGATGGGGGCCAGGCGCGGCTACACCTTC; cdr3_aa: CASSSPRMGARRGYTF
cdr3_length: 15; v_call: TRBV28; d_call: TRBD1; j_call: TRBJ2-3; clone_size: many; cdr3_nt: TGTGCCAGCAGTCGGGACAGGGGGCTGGCAGATACGCAGTATTTT; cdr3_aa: CASSRDRGLADTQYF
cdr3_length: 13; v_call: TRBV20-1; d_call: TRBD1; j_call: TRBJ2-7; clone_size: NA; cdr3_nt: TGCAGTGCTCTGACAGGGGGTTCCTACGAGCAGTACTTC; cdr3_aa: CSALTGGSYEQYF
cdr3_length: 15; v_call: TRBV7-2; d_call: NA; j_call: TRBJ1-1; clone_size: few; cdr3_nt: TGTGCCAGCAGCTTAGCAGGGGGGGGATACACTGAAGCTTTCTTT; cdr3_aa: CASSLAGGGYTEAFF
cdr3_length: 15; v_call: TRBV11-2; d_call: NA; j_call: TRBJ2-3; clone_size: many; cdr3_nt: TGTGCCAGCAGATTGTATCGGAGTAGCACAGATACGCAGTATTTT; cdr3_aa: CASRLYRSSTDTQYF
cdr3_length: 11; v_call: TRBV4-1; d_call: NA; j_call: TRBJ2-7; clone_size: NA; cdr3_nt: TGCGCCAGCAGTTCCGCTTCGGGGCAGTACTTC; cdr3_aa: CASSSASGQYF
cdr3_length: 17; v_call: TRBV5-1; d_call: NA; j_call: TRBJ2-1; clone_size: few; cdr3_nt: TGCGCCAGCAGCTTGTTTCCGGCGAGCGCCTCCTACAATGAGCAGTTCTTC; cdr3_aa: CASSLFPASASYNEQFF
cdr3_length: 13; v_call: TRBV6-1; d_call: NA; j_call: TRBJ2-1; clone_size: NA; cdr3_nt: TGTGCCAGCAGGTTGGGGATCATTGGTGAGCAGTTCTTC; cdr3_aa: CASRLGIIGEQFF
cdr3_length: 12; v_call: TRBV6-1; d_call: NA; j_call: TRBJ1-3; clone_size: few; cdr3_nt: TGTGCCAGCAGGCAGGGAGAAAACACCATATATTTT; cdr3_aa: CASRQGENTIYF
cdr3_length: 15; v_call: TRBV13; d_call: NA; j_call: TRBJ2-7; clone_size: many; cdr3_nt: TGTGCCAGCAGCTTCACGGGAGCCGCAACCTACGAGCAGTACTTC; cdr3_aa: CASSFTGAATYEQYF
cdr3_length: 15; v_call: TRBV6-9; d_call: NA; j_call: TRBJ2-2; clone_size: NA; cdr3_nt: TGTGCCAGCAGTTGGGTACGAGGTCGACCCGGGGAGCTGTTTTTT; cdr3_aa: CASSWVRGRPGELFF
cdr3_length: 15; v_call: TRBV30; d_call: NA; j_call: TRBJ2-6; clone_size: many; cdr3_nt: TGTGCCTGGAATCGCCTTGACTCTGGGGCCAACGTCCTGACTTTC; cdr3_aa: CAWNRLDSGANVLTF
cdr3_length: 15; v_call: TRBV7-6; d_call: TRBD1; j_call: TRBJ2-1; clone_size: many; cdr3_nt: TGTGCCAGCAGCCACGGGACAGGGGGGTACAATGAGCAGTTCTTC; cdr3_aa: CASSHGTGGYNEQFF
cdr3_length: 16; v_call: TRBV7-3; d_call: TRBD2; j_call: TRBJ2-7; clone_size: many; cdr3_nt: TGTGCCAGCAGCCCGGACGGCGGGAGTCACTCCTACGAGCAGTACTTC; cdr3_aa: CASSPDGGSHSYEQYF
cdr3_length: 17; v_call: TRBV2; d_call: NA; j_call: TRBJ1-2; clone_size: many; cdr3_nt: TGTGCCATCGTGAGGGACACGGACTTTAACTCTAACTATGGCTACACCTTC; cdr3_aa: CAIVRDTDFNSNYGYTF
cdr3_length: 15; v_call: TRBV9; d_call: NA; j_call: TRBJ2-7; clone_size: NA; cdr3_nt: TGTGCCAGCAGCGTAGAAAGGGACTTTGCCTACGAGCAGTACTTC; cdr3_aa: CASSVERDFAYEQYF
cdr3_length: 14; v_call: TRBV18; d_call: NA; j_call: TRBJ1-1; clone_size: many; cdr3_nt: TGTGCCAGCTCAAACTACGGACAGAACACTGAAGCTTTCTTT; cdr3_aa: CASSNYGQNTEAFF